These T cell receptor beta chains were read from a single sample in a study of blood T cell repertoires in COVID-19. Profiling relied on immunoSEQ multiplex PCR, and the TCRdb table lists in-frame clones only, not all of them. The data hold 130,000 or so clones, with roughly four fifths observed a single time. The sample consisted of peripheral blood. These receptors all stem from a human donor in a cohort sampled during active COVID-19. The CDR3 runs from the conserved cysteine through the conserved F or W. A D gene is named only where the DNA matches it firmly. Not every row has a clone size; where given, it reads once, few, many or a size class.

len	d_gene	v_gene	abundance	j_gene	CDR3aa	CDR3nt
14	.	TRBV18	.	TRBJ1-4	CASSPEGQDEKLFF	TGTGCCAGCTCACCAGAGGGACAAGATGAAAAACTGTTTTTT
12	.	TRBV10-3	.	TRBJ2-1	CAISERGNEQFF	TGTGCCATCAGTGAAAGGGGAAATGAGCAGTTCTTC
16	TRBD1	TRBV4-1	.	TRBJ1-6	CASSPLSTGKDSPLHF	TGCGCCAGCAGCCCCCTTTCGACAGGGAAGGATTCACCCCTCCACTTT
13	TRBD1	TRBV30	once	TRBJ1-1	CAWRQGPNTEAFF	TGTGCCTGGAGACAGGGGCCGAACACTGAAGCTTTCTTT
17	TRBD2	TRBV10-3	few	TRBJ2-5	CAISEDWAGRGKETQYF	TGTGCCATCAGTGAGGATTGGGCAGGGAGGGGTAAAGAGACCCAGTACTTC
12	.	TRBV7-8	once	TRBJ2-5	CASSSRRGTQYF	TGTGCCAGCAGCTCCCGAAGGGGGACCCAGTACTTC
14	.	TRBV5-5	.	TRBJ2-7	CASSHNVGAYEQYF	TGTGCCAGCAGTCACAATGTGGGGGCGTACGAGCAGTACTTC
17	TRBD2	TRBV18	.	TRBJ2-5	CASSTGLAGVPQETQYF	TGTGCCAGCTCAACGGGACTAGCGGGAGTCCCCCAAGAGACCCAGTACTTC
13	TRBD1	TRBV15	.	TRBJ1-1	CATSLDRDTEAFF	TGTGCCACCAGCTTAGACAGGGACACTGAAGCTTTCTTT
13	TRBD1	TRBV6-5	.	TRBJ2-7	CASRRTGSYEQYF	TGTGCCAGCAGAAGGACAGGATCCTACGAGCAGTACTTC
14	.	TRBV19	.	TRBJ2-1	CASLRDTVDNEQFF	TGTGCCAGCTTGAGGGACACGGTCGACAATGAGCAGTTCTTC
16	TRBD1	TRBV29-1	few	TRBJ1-1	CSVDWGGQGWATEAFF	TGCAGCGTTGACTGGGGCGGACAGGGGTGGGCTACTGAAGCTTTCTTT
14	TRBD1	TRBV6-5	.	TRBJ1-5	CASSQGGGNQPQHF	TGTGCCAGCAGTCAGGGGGGCGGGAATCAGCCCCAGCATTTT
13	.	TRBV2	.	TRBJ1-2	CASSVTTVYGYTF	TGTGCCAGCAGTGTTACGACTGTCTATGGCTACACCTTC
14	.	TRBV28	.	TRBJ1-5	CASSPGGSNQPQHF	TGTGCCAGCAGCCCCGGAGGGAGCAATCAGCCCCAGCATTTT
13	TRBD2	TRBV19	.	TRBJ2-7	CASNKAGDYEQYF	TGTGCCAGTAATAAAGCGGGAGACTACGAGCAGTACTTC
12	.	TRBV28	.	TRBJ2-1	CASTSIRYEQFF	TGTGCCAGCACCTCTATCCGGTATGAGCAGTTCTTC
13	.	TRBV3-1/TRBV3-2	.	TRBJ2-7	CASSRGPGQWQYF	TGTGCCAGCAGCCGGGGGCCGGGCCAGTGGCAGTACTTC
16	TRBD2	TRBV4-1	.	TRBJ2-3	CASSRSPAGGVDTQYF	TGCGCCAGCAGCCGGTCGCCAGCGGGAGGGGTGGATACGCAGTATTTT
13	.	TRBV19	.	TRBJ2-7	CASRGRGTYEQYF	TGTGCCAGTAGAGGTCGGGGAACCTACGAGCAGTACTTC
13	TRBD1	TRBV29-1	.	TRBJ1-2	CSVIRQGNYGYTF	TGCAGCGTCATTCGACAGGGAAACTATGGCTACACCTTC
13	.	TRBV7-2	.	TRBJ2-1	CASSLAHRYEQFF	TGTGCCAGCAGCTTAGCCCATAGATATGAGCAGTTCTTC
15	TRBD2	TRBV20-1	.	TRBJ2-1	CSASSTGTSVDQQFF	TGCAGTGCTAGTAGTACCGGGACTAGCGTAGACCAGCAGTTCTTC
17	TRBD2	TRBV6-2/TRBV6-3	.	TRBJ2-2	CASSPTLGLPNTGELFF	TGTGCCAGCAGCCCAACCTTGGGACTACCGAACACCGGGGAGCTGTTTTTT
15	TRBD1	TRBV5-1	.	TRBJ2-7	CASTPSRTGDGEQYF	TGCGCCAGCACCCCTTCCCGGACAGGGGACGGCGAGCAGTACTTC
17	TRBD2	TRBV11-3	once	TRBJ2-3	CASSSGLAGGTTDTQYF	TGTGCCAGCAGCTCGGGACTAGCGGGAGGAACCACAGATACGCAGTATTTT
16	.	TRBV30	.	TRBJ2-3	CAWSYGPGVYTDTQYF	TGTGCCTGGAGTTATGGTCCAGGGGTTTACACAGATACGCAGTATTTT
14	.	TRBV18	once	TRBJ1-2	CASSPEGSRYGYTF	TGTGCCAGCTCACCGGAGGGGTCCCGCTATGGCTACACCTTC
14	.	TRBV10-3	.	TRBJ2-7	CAIRAEDLGMEQYF	TGTGCCATCAGGGCGGAGGACCTTGGGATGGAGCAGTACTTC
14	.	TRBV28	few	TRBJ1-2	CASTIRTANYGYTF	TGTGCCAGCACCATAAGGACTGCTAACTATGGCTACACCTTC
15	.	TRBV7-9	.	TRBJ2-1	CASSLRGLTGDEQFF	TGTGCCAGCAGCTTAAGAGGGCTTACGGGGGATGAGCAGTTCTTC
15	TRBD2	TRBV28	.	TRBJ2-7	CASTPAVWGGYEQYF	TGTGCCAGCACCCCGGCGGTATGGGGGGGATACGAGCAGTACTTC
12	TRBD1	TRBV2	.	TRBJ1-2	CASGGTGNGYTF	TGTGCCAGCGGTGGGACAGGGAATGGCTACACCTTC
13	TRBD1	TRBV9	.	TRBJ2-3	CASSATGADTQYF	TGTGCCAGCAGCGCGACAGGGGCAGATACGCAGTATTTT
15	.	TRBV10-3	few	TRBJ1-1	CAISGQSHPRIGAFF	TGTGCCATCAGTGGACAGTCTCACCCTCGCATTGGGGCTTTCTTT
15	TRBD2	TRBV4-1	.	TRBJ2-5	CASRRLAGPQETQYF	TGCGCCAGCAGAAGGCTAGCGGGCCCTCAAGAGACCCAGTACTTC
13	TRBD1	TRBV30	.	TRBJ1-2	CAWGTGVNYGYTF	TGTGCCTGGGGGACAGGAGTTAACTATGGCTACACCTTC
12	TRBD2	TRBV5-6	.	TRBJ2-7	CASSPGGSEQYF	TGTGCCAGCAGCCCGGGGGGGTCCGAGCAGTACTTC
15	TRBD1	TRBV5-6	once	TRBJ2-5	CASVGTGAPAETQYF	TGTGCCAGCGTCGGGACAGGGGCCCCAGCAGAGACCCAGTACTTC
19	TRBD2	TRBV5-1	.	TRBJ2-3	CASSYTFLRLAGVSDTQYF	TGCGCCAGCAGCTATACCTTTCTGAGACTAGCGGGAGTTTCAGATACGCAGTATTTT
14	TRBD2	TRBV7-9	.	TRBJ2-5	CASSLALAGETQYF	TGTGCCAGCAGCTTAGCACTAGCGGGAGAGACCCAGTACTTC
17	TRBD2	TRBV15	few	TRBJ2-2	CATSRGQTSGRTGELFF	TGTGCCACCAGCAGAGGTCAAACTAGCGGGAGGACCGGGGAGCTGTTTTTT
16	.	TRBV28	.	TRBJ1-3	CASSLLLAMSGNTIYF	TGTGCCAGCAGTTTATTATTGGCCATGTCTGGAAACACCATATATTTT
16	.	TRBV6-6	.	TRBJ2-6	CASSYSPSSGANVLTF	TGTGCCAGCAGTTACTCGCCCAGCTCTGGGGCCAACGTCCTGACTTTC